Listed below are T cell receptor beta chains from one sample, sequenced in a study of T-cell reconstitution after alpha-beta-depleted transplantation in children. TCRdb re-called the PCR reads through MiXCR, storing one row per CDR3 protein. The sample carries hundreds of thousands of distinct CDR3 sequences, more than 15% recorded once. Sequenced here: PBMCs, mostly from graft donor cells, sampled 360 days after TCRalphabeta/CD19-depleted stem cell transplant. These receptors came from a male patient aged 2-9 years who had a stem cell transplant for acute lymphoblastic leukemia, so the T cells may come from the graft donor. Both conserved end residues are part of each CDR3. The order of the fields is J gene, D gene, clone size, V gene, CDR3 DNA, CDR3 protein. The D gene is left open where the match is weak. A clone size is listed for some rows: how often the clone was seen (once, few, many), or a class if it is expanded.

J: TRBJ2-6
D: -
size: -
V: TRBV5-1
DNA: TGCGCCAGCAGCTTGGAGGTCACCAGCTCTGGGGCCAACGTCCTGACTTTC
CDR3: CASSLEVTSSGANVLTF

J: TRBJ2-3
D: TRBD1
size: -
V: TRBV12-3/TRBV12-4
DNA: TGTGCCAGCAGGGGGACAGGGGAAGATACGCAGTATTTT
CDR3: CASRGTGEDTQYF

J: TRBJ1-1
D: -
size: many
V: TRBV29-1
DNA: TGCAGCGTTCAAGTCGCTTACACTGAAGCTTTCTTT
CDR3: CSVQVAYTEAFF

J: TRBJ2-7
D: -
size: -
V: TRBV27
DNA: TGTGCCAGCAGTTTATCAAGCAATCCCTACGAGCAGTACTTC
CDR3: CASSLSSNPYEQYF

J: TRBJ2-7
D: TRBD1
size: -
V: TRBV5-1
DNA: TGCGCCAGCAGCCGTTTTGGGACAGGGGAATATTACGAGCAGTACTTC
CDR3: CASSRFGTGEYYEQYF

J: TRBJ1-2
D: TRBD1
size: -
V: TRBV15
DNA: TGTGCCACCAGCAGCGACAGGGGAGGGTATGGCTACACCTTC
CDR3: CATSSDRGGYGYTF

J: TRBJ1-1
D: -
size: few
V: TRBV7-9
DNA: TGTGCCAGCGGCACTGAAGCTTTCTTT
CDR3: CASGTEAFF

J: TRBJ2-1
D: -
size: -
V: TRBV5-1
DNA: TGCGCCAGCAGCTTGGCGGTGACCTACAATGAGCAGTTCTTC
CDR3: CASSLAVTYNEQFF

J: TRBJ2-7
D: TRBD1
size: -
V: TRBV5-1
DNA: TGCGCCAGCAGGGGCGGGACAGGGGCTTCCTACGAGCAGTACTTC
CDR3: CASRGGTGASYEQYF

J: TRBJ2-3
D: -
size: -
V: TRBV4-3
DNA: TGCGCCAGCAGCCAAGAATGGGCTAGCACAGATACGCAGTATTTT
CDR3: CASSQEWASTDTQYF

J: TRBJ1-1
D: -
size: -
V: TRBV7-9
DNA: TGTGCCAGCAGCTTAGAAATTCGGGGCTGGAACACTGAAGCTTTCTTT
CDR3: CASSLEIRGWNTEAFF

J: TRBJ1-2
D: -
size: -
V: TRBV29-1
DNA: TGCAGCGTTGTTACGGGGGTGGTGGATGGCTACACCTTC
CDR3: CSVVTGVVDGYTF

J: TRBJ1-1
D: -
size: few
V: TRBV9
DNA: TGTGCCAGCAGCGAGGTGGGGGGGTTCACTGAAGCTTTCTTT
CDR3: CASSEVGGFTEAFF

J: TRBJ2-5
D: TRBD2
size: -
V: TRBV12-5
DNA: TGTGCTAGCGGCGACCGGGGGGAGGAGACCCAGTACTTC
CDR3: CASGDRGEETQYF

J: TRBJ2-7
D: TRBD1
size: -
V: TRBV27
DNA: TGTGCCAGCAGTCATAAACCGGAAATGACAGGGCGAGTCTACGAGCAGTACTTC
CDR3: CASSHKPEMTGRVYEQYF

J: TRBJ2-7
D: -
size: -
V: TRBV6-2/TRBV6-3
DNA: TGTGCCAGCAGTTCGCTTGACTACGAGCAGTACTTC
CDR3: CASSSLDYEQYF

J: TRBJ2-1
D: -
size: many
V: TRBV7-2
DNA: TGTGCCAGCAGCTTAGTTGGCAGGGACTCCTACAATGAGCAGTTCTTC
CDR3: CASSLVGRDSYNEQFF

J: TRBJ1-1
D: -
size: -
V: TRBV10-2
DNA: TGCGCCAGCAGTGGCCGGGGGATTGCTGAAGCTTTCTTT
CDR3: CASSGRGIAEAFF

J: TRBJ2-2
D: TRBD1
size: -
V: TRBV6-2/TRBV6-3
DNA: TGTGCCAGCACCTCCGACAGGGGGCACGTCACCGGGGAGCTGTTTTTT
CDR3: CASTSDRGHVTGELFF

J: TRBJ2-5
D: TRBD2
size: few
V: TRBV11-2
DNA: TGTGCCAGCAGCGTATCGACTAGCGGGGGGCTCCAAGAGACCCAGTACTTC
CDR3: CASSVSTSGGLQETQYF

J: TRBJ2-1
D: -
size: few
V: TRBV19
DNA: TGTGCCAGTAGTGGTTGGGGGGTAGCGGACTACAATGAGCAGTTCTTC
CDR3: CASSGWGVADYNEQFF

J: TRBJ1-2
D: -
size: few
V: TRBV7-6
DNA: TGTGCCAGCAGCTTAGATAAAGGGGCCTCTGGCTACACCTTC
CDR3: CASSLDKGASGYTF

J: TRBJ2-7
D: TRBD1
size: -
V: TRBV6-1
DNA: TGTGCCAGCAGTCTCCAGGGACAGGGGGCGCAGTACTTC
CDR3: CASSLQGQGAQYF

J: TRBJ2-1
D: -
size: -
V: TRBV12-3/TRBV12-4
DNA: TGTGCCAGCAGTTTAGACGCGGGGTTAACCTACAATGAGCAGTTCTTC
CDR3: CASSLDAGLTYNEQFF

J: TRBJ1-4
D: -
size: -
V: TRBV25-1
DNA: TGTGCCAGCAGTGAATGGCCGACGGTGGTGCGGGAAAAACTGTTTTTT
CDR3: CASSEWPTVVREKLFF

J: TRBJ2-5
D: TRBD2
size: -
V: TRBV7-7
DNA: TGTGCCACTTCTAGCGGGGGGGCTCAAGAGACCCAGTACTTC
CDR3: CATSSGGAQETQYF

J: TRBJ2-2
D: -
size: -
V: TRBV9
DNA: TGTGCCAGCAGCCCGCTGGGGGTAGGCCCCAGCGGGGAGCTGTTTTTT
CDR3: CASSPLGVGPSGELFF

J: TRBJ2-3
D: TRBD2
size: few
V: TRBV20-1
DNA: TGCAGTGCTAGGGCGGGGGGCCCGGTTACGCAGTATTTT
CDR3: CSARAGGPVTQYF

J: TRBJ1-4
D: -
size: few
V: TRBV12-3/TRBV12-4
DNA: TGTGCCAGCAGTAGTCAGGGGTCGGGTAGTGAAAAACTGTTTTTT
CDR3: CASSSQGSGSEKLFF

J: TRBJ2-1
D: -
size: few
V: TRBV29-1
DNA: TGCAGCGTTAACGCCCTCAACTGGGGGTATGAGCAGTTCTTC
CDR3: CSVNALNWGYEQFF

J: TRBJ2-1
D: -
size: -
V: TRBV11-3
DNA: TGTGCCAGCAGCTTAGCCCCTAGCTTCAATGAGCAGTTCTTC
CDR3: CASSLAPSFNEQFF

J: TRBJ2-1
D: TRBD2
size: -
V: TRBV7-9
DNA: TGTGCCAGCAGCCAGGGACTAGCGGACGACAATGAGCAGTTCTTC
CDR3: CASSQGLADDNEQFF

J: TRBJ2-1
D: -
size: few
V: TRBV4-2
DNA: TGTGCCAGCAGTTCGGAAGGAGACTACTCCTACAATGAGCAGTTCTTC
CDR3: CASSSEGDYSYNEQFF

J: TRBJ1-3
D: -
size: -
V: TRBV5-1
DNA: TGCGCCAGCAGCTTGCCCGGCAGGGCTGGAAACACCATATATTTT
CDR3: CASSLPGRAGNTIYF

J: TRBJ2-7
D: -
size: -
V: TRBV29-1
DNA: TGCAGCGTTGAAGATCGCCGCGGGTCGGCCTACGAGCAGTACTTC
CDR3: CSVEDRRGSAYEQYF

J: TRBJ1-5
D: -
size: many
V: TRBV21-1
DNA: TGTGCCAGCAGCAAAGGAAGCAGGGCCCAGCCCCAGCATTTT
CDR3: CASSKGSRAQPQHF

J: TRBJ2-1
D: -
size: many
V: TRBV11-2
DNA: TGTGCCAGCAGCTTAGATCAAGGGGGGGGGCTCAATGAGCAGTTCTTC
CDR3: CASSLDQGGGLNEQFF

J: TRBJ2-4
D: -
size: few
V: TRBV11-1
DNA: TGTGCCAGCAGCTTTGTTCCGGGGACCGAACTAGCCAAAAACATTCAGTACTTC
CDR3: CASSFVPGTELAKNIQYF

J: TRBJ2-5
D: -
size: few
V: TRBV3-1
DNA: TGTGCCAGCAGCCAAGATTCGGAGACCCAGTACTTC
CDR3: CASSQDSETQYF

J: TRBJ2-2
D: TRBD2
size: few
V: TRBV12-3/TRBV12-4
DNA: TGTGCCAGCAGTCTACCCCTTAGCGGGGCAACCACCGGGGAGCTGTTTTTT
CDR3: CASSLPLSGATTGELFF

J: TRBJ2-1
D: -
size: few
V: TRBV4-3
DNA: TGCGCCAGCAGCCCTCGGGGAGGTCTCGCCGGGGCAGGAGGTGAGCAGTTCTTC
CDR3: CASSPRGGLAGAGGEQFF

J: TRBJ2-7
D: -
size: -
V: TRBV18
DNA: TGTGCCAGCTCATCTACACCCGGCGAGCAGTACTTC
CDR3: CASSSTPGEQYF

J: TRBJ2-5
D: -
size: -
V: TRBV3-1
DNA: TGTGCCAGCAGCCAATACGACGGGAAAGAGACCCAGTACTTC
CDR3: CASSQYDGKETQYF

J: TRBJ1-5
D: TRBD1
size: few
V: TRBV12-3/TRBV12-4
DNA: TGTGCCAGCGGGACAGGGAATCAGCCCCAGCATTTT
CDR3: CASGTGNQPQHF

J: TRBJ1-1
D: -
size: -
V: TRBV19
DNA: TGTGCCAGTAGGGTCGGGCAGGGGACCTTTCGGGCTTTCTTT
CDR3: CASRVGQGTFRAFF

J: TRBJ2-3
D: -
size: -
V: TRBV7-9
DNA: TGTGCCAGCAAAGTCGTGGCGGAAGTCACAGATACGCAGTATTTT
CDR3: CASKVVAEVTDTQYF

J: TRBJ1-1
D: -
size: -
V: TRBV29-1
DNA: TGCAGCGTTGAATGGAGACGCCAAGGGGGCACTGAAGCTTTCTTT
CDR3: CSVEWRRQGGTEAFF

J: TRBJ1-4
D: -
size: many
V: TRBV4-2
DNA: TGTGCCAGCAGCCGTCTTCAAGGCTCAACTAATGAAAAACTGTTTTTT
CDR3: CASSRLQGSTNEKLFF

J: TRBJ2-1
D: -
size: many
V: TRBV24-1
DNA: TGTGCCACCAGTGATCCCAAACTCGGGGAGCAGTTCTTC
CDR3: CATSDPKLGEQFF

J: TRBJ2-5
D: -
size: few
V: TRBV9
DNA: TGTGCCAGCAGCGTTATCAGCTACGCGGAGACCCAGTACTTC
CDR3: CASSVISYAETQYF

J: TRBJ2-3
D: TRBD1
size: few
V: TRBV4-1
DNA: TGCGCCAGCAGCCAAGATGGGGCAGGGGGTACCACAGATACGCAGTATTTT
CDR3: CASSQDGAGGTTDTQYF

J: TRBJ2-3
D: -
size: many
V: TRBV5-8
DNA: TGTGCCAGCAGAACAGGGCACCTCGGCACAGATACGCAGTATTTT
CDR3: CASRTGHLGTDTQYF

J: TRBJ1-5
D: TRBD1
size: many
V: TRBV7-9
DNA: TGTGCCAGCAGCTCCGACAGGGCCGGCAATCAGCCCCAGCATTTT
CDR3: CASSSDRAGNQPQHF

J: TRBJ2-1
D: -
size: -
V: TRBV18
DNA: TGTGCCAGCTCACCAGAAAGTTACAGGGACTACAATGAGCAGTTCTTC
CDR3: CASSPESYRDYNEQFF

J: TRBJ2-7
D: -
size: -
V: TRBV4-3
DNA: TGCGCCAGCAGCCAAGGAAAAGCCCCGATCTACGAGCAGTACTTC
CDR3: CASSQGKAPIYEQYF

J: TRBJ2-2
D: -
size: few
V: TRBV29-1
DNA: TGCAGCGTTGGCAGGTCAACCGGGGAGCTGTTTTTT
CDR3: CSVGRSTGELFF

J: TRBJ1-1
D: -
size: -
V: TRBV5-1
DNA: TGCGCCAGCAGCTTTCGGACCCCGTCTGGCACTGAAGCTTTCTTT
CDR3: CASSFRTPSGTEAFF